This entry describes one T cell receptor (beta chain). This clonotype has only a few counts. Its binding antigen is unknown. Base qualities are missing; no much larger clone stands one base away. A patient counted as having stable Graves' hyperthyroidism if no progression to ophthalmopathy occurred over 18 months of follow-up. Hyperthyroidism patients were aged 18 to 65 years and newly diagnosed, with disease duration of less than 2 months. Exclusion was applied to patients with uncontrolled infections, other autoimmune diseases, pregnancy or lactation. Diagnoses were based on clinical symptoms, serum thyroxine and TRAb, thyroid ultrasound and orbital computed tomography. Ficoll-Paque density gradient centrifugation was used to isolate PBMCs from 8.5 to 10 ml of fresh peripheral blood. Trizol reagent was used to extract total RNA, and RNA quality was then checked on an Agilent 2100 Bioanalyzer. Amplification of TCR beta CDR3 regions was carried out from RNA transcripts. The first round of RT-PCR for the TCR CDR3 was performed with the HTBI primer set and the Qiagen OneStep RT-PCR kit. Libraries were constructed in a second round of multiplex PCR, after which size selection and purification were carried out. Paired-end sequencing of the libraries was performed with 100 bp reads on an Illumina HiSeq2000. Concerning the study's data processing: SOAPnuke was used to process the raw data, throwing out any read that contained adapters or uncalled bases, had a mean Phred below 15, or lacked an exact constant-primer or identifier match. High-quality paired reads were merged using COPE v1.2.5, and each unique nucleotide sequence was defined as a clonotype. MiTCR v1.1 was used to align the clonotypes against IMGT TRBV, TRBD and TRBJ reference segments. Only V-J combinations with frequency above 0.0001, covering 99% to 99.2% of repertoires, were analysed. A TCS score was defined as the ratio between F50 (clonal expansion) and ExV (chaos), using BLOSUM62-based TCRdist between CDR3 peptides within each V-J. Welch's t-statistics and random forest reduced 450 to 600 V-J features to 13, which were used in a naive Bayes classifier (R e1071). TCRdb took the public reads, trimmed them with fastp at Q25, ran MiXCR for clone calling and kept in-frame beta chains. Records with the same CDR3 protein are collapsed into one entry carrying the most frequent genes and DNA. It is TCRdb's table, rather than the study itself, that gives the V and J calls and clone size. The sample yields roughly 420,000 distinct CDR3 sequences; around a sixth were counted once. The ten largest clones add up to over 7.5% of the sample.

The sample comes from a study of T cells in Graves' hyperthyroidism and ophthalmopathy (dated by TCRdb to about 2019). A note on the overall study: Peripheral blood samples were taken at the time of initial diagnosis, prior to any treatment. To identify distinguishing TCR V-J signatures, a discovery cohort of roughly 100 patients was used, comprising under 45 with Graves' ophthalmopathy and 57 with stable Graves' hyperthyroidism. After sampling, hyperthyroidism patients received methimazole starting at 30 mg daily, and ophthalmopathy patients received high-dose intravenous methylprednisolone. In about 6 Graves' hyperthyroidism patients, the study also compared T-cell repertoires from thyroid tissue with T-cell repertoires from blood. The roughly 100 discovery patients were randomly divided into training and test sets at a 7:3 ratio. TCR Vbeta CDR3 sequencing of approximately 140 peripheral blood samples (over 40 ophthalmopathy, 70 to 85 hyperthyroidism and around 17 progressor patients) is reported in the paper. An independent validation cohort of around 19 hyperthyroidism patients and 17 patients who later progressed to ophthalmopathy tested prospective prediction of ophthalmopathy.

Trimming leaves V shorter by 5 bases and J shorter by 4 bases, with the junction holding 5 bases beyond the gene matches. The CDR3 has 13 amino acids, counting the end cysteine and phenylalanine. The kept DNA is CDR3 alone, 39 bases in frame from the first base. CDR1 and CDR2 are drawn from the germline V gene (reference sequence): DFQATT, SNEGSKA. General study outcomes and caveats: A model built on a 13 V-J signature distinguished ophthalmopathy from stable hyperthyroidism, reaching roughly 88% sensitivity and approximately 83% specificity in cross-validation and 80%/75% in testing. No statistical method was used to fix the sample size in advance, and group allocation was not hidden from the investigators. Most expanded thyroid clonotypes (frequency above 0.001) were also detected in blood, a finding suggesting that blood repertoires may reflect thyroid immune responses. In validation, the model predicted progression to ophthalmopathy with just under 71% sensitivity and about 73% specificity, a median of about 6 months before onset.

The TCR originated in a woman aged 18-29 years with Graves' hyperthyroidism. The receptor chain draws on TRBV20-1 and TRBJ1-3; 7 bases in the junction line up with TRBD1. The sequenced material came from blood. CDR3 reads: CSAAGGRGNTIYF. The DNA sequence reads TGCAGTGCTGCAGGGGGGCGAGGAAACACCATATATTTT.